The source of this T cell receptor beta chain is a study of OX40 agonist ivuxolimab in advanced cancers. A note on the overall study: The costimulatory receptor OX40 (CD134) was targeted by ivuxolimab, a fully human IgG2 agonistic monoclonal antibody. Intravenous ivuxolimab was administered to patients every 2 weeks at six dose levels: 0.01, 0.1, 0.3, 1.5, 3 and 10 mg/kg. Of the approximately 50 dose-escalation patients, hepatocellular carcinoma was present in about 20, melanoma in some 15, renal cell carcinoma in 9 and head and neck cancer in 9. A male proportion of 75% to 85% and a mean age of about 60 years, ranging from roughly 23 to 80, were recorded for the dose-escalation cohort. Prior anti-PD-1, anti-PD-L1 or anti-CTLA-4 therapy was permitted, and 30% to 50% of dose-escalation patients had received checkpoint inhibitors. Three dose-escalation patients achieved partial responses, one with hepatocellular carcinoma and two with cutaneous melanoma. Peripheral TCRbeta sequencing aimed to test whether ivuxolimab altered TCR sequence diversity and caused clonal T-cell expansion. The paper describes the monotherapy dose-escalation part (N of about 55 patients) of the phase I trial of ivuxolimab. Overall study outcomes, separate from this receptor: After ivuxolimab, more expanded clones were found on average in CD8+ T cells than in CD4+ T cells. In partial responders in the 0.1-3.0 mg/kg groups, normalized peripheral clonal expansion was found to be among the lowest, especially among CD8+ T cells. At doses of 0.1 to 3.0 mg/kg, clonal expansion of both CD4+ and CD8+ blood T cells was observed from baseline to week 6. The antigen specificity of the clonally expanded peripheral T cells was not determined. Low levels of normalized T-cell clonal expansion were also shown by some nonresponding patients.

Genomic DNA was isolated from the sorted cells so that the TCRbeta CDR3 region could be sequenced. The immunoSEQ Assay was used to sequence the TCRbeta CDR3 regions. What TCRdb holds here is the immuneACCESS table cut down to in-frame rearrangements. Part of the clones is not present; checked against another copy, under half of the missing clones reflect an unresolved V gene, and the others are unexplained. This sample gives roughly 70,000 clones in total; approximately 90% of them show up just once. Over 2.5% of the sample belongs to the ten largest clones. Note on this clone: Its binding antigen is unknown. Base qualities are missing; no much larger clone stands one base away.

The trial excluded patients who had a history of autoimmune disease or were on systemic immunosuppression. Peripheral blood for TCR sequencing was collected from all dose cohorts at baseline, on cycle 4 day 1, and on cycle 7 day 1. Samples were obtained from an open-label, multicenter, first-in-human phase I dose-escalation trial of ivuxolimab. Adults with locally advanced or metastatic melanoma, renal cell, hepatocellular, or head and neck squamous cell carcinoma were enrolled in the trial. Before TCR sequencing, CD4+ T cells and CD8+ T cells from peripheral blood were sorted into separate populations. The germline V gene (reference sequence) provides CDR1 LNHDA and CDR2 SQIVND. From cysteine to phenylalanine, the CDR3 is 20 amino acids long. CDR3 DNA is the only sequence kept; it has 60 bases, read in frame from the first base. V is trimmed back by 2 bases and J by 0 bases, and the junction contains 10 bases that no gene match accounts for.

The rearrangement combines TRBV19 with TRBJ2-6; the junction holds 10 bases that match TRBD1. Sequencing used CD4+ or CD8+ T cells sorted from blood, obtained in a trial of the OX40 agonist ivuxolimab. This sequence originates from an adult with an advanced solid tumor such as melanoma, head and neck, liver or kidney cancer. The CDR3 protein sequence reads: CASSIRTGTGVYSGANVLTF. The sequence in DNA is TGTGCCAGTAGTATAAGAACCGGGACAGGGGTATACTCTGGGGCCAACGTCCTGACTTTC.